A selection of T cell receptor beta chains follows, all from one sample in a study of cytomegalovirus exposure and HLA in healthy donors. TCRdb keeps only in-frame clones here, not all; method: immunoSEQ multiplex PCR. Among about 110,000 clones listed, around 73% were seen once. Sequenced: PBMCs. The receptors come from a man aged 25 to 45 in good health and CMV-seronegative. The CDR3 runs from the conserved cysteine through the conserved F or W. D genes are given only for firm matches. Clone size is not always given. Where it is, it says once, few, many or a class for expanded clones.

D: .; V: TRBV4-1; size: few; J: TRBJ1-1; DNA: TGCGCCAGCAGCCAAGAGGGGCGGTATTACACTGAAGCTTTCTTT; CDR3: CASSQEGRYYTEAFF
D: .; V: TRBV29-1; size: .; J: TRBJ1-1; DNA: TGCAGCGTTCGAGGGAACACTGAAGCTTTCTTT; CDR3: CSVRGNTEAFF
D: .; V: TRBV19; size: .; J: TRBJ2-7; DNA: TGTGCCAGTAGTATGGCGGACAGTCGCTACGAGCAGTACTTC; CDR3: CASSMADSRYEQYF
D: TRBD1; V: TRBV29-1; size: .; J: TRBJ1-4; DNA: TGCAGCGTTGGGACAGGGCTCAATGAAAAACTGTTTTTT; CDR3: CSVGTGLNEKLFF
D: .; V: TRBV6-1; size: once; J: TRBJ2-7; DNA: TGTGCCAGCAGTGGTCTCGGGACTCCCGAGCAGTACTTC; CDR3: CASSGLGTPEQYF
D: .; V: TRBV5-1; size: .; J: TRBJ1-2; DNA: TGCGCCAGCAGCTTGACCCCAGGGCTCGAGTATGGCTACACCTTC; CDR3: CASSLTPGLEYGYTF
D: .; V: TRBV20-1; size: .; J: TRBJ2-7; DNA: TGCAGTGCTAGAGTTTTTAGCGAGCAGTACTTC; CDR3: CSARVFSEQYF
D: TRBD1; V: TRBV2; size: .; J: TRBJ2-7; DNA: TGTGCCAGCAGTGTTGGTCAGGGGACAGTGGTCTACGAGCAGTACTTC; CDR3: CASSVGQGTVVYEQYF
D: TRBD1; V: TRBV18; size: few; J: TRBJ1-4; DNA: TGTGCCAGCTCACCCGGGGGACAGAATAATGAAAAACTGTTTTTT; CDR3: CASSPGGQNNEKLFF
D: TRBD2; V: TRBV28; size: few; J: TRBJ2-5; DNA: TGTGCCAGCCTCGGGGGGGGCCTCCGTGAGACCCAGTACTTC; CDR3: CASLGGGLRETQYF
D: TRBD2; V: TRBV12-5; size: .; J: TRBJ2-1; DNA: TGTGCTAGTGCTTTATCGGCGGCTGGTCTAGCGGGAATTAACAATGAGCAGTTCTTC; CDR3: CASALSAAGLAGINNEQFF
D: TRBD1; V: TRBV4-1; size: .; J: TRBJ2-7; DNA: TGCGCCAGCAGCCTATCCCGGACAGGAACCTACGAGCAGTACTTC; CDR3: CASSLSRTGTYEQYF
D: TRBD2; V: TRBV6-5; size: few; J: TRBJ2-7; DNA: TGTGCCAGCAGAATAACTAGCGGGGGACCTTACGAGCAGTACTTC; CDR3: CASRITSGGPYEQYF
D: .; V: TRBV4-1; size: .; J: TRBJ2-2; DNA: TGCGCCAGCAGCTACAGGGACACCGGGGAGCTGTTTTTT; CDR3: CASSYRDTGELFF
D: .; V: TRBV4-2; size: .; J: TRBJ2-7; DNA: TGTGCCAGCAGCCGAGTACCCGATAGTACCGAGCAGTACTTC; CDR3: CASSRVPDSTEQYF
D: .; V: TRBV7-9; size: .; J: TRBJ2-5; DNA: TGTGCCAGCAGGCTGCCGGAGACTCGATTACAAGAGACCCAGTACTTC; CDR3: CASRLPETRLQETQYF
D: TRBD1; V: TRBV11-1; size: .; J: TRBJ1-2; DNA: TGTGCCAGCAGCTCGACAGGGGGAGAGAATGGCTACACCTTC; CDR3: CASSSTGGENGYTF
D: TRBD2; V: TRBV7-3; size: .; J: TRBJ2-3; DNA: TGTGCCAGCTCCCTAGCGGGGGAGACCACAGATACGCAGTATTTT; CDR3: CASSLAGETTDTQYF
D: TRBD1; V: TRBV6-5; size: .; J: TRBJ2-7; DNA: TGTGCCAGCAGCTCCGGACAGGGAGCCTCCTACGAGCAGTACTTC; CDR3: CASSSGQGASYEQYF
D: .; V: TRBV6-1; size: few; J: TRBJ1-1; DNA: TGTGCCAGTAGGGGAGGCATGAACACTGAAGCTTTCTTT; CDR3: CASRGGMNTEAFF
D: .; V: TRBV18; size: .; J: TRBJ2-1; DNA: TGTGCCAGCTCACCAGACATCAATGAGCAGTTCTTC; CDR3: CASSPDINEQFF
D: .; V: TRBV7-3; size: .; J: TRBJ2-5; DNA: TGTGCCAGCAGCGCCTTTAGCGGCCTCCAAGAGACCCAGTACTTC; CDR3: CASSAFSGLQETQYF
D: .; V: TRBV10-3; size: few; J: TRBJ2-7; DNA: TGTGCCATCAGTGATGGAAGGAGCTCCTACGAGCAGTACTTC; CDR3: CAISDGRSSYEQYF
D: TRBD1; V: TRBV6-5; size: .; J: TRBJ1-2; DNA: TGTGCCAGCAGACTTTCCCGGGACAGCTATGGCTACACCTTC; CDR3: CASRLSRDSYGYTF
D: TRBD1; V: TRBV19; size: .; J: TRBJ2-7; DNA: TGTGCCAGTAGTGGACAGGGATCCGGCTACGAGCAGTACTTC; CDR3: CASSGQGSGYEQYF
D: TRBD1; V: TRBV6-5; size: few; J: TRBJ1-5; DNA: TGTGCCAGCAGTTACTCGAGGGCAGGGGGTCAGCCCCAGCATTTT; CDR3: CASSYSRAGGQPQHF
D: TRBD2; V: TRBV15; size: once; J: TRBJ2-1; DNA: TGTGCCACCAGCAGTGGCGGGAGCTTAGATGAGCAGTTCTTC; CDR3: CATSSGGSLDEQFF
D: .; V: TRBV9; size: .; J: TRBJ2-2; DNA: TGTGCCAGCAGCCCCCGGGACTTCGTTCACGGGGAGCTGTTTTTT; CDR3: CASSPRDFVHGELFF
D: TRBD2; V: TRBV28; size: once; J: TRBJ2-1; DNA: TGTGCCAGCAGTTTACTAGCGGGACCCCCCGGTGAGCAGTTCTTC; CDR3: CASSLLAGPPGEQFF
D: TRBD2; V: TRBV5-1; size: .; J: TRBJ2-3; DNA: TGCGCCAGCAGCTCCGGACTAGCGGGGGCAGATACGCAGTATTTT; CDR3: CASSSGLAGADTQYF
D: .; V: TRBV11-2; size: few; J: TRBJ2-2; DNA: TGTGCCAGCAGCCCACCGGGACTTAGGAACACCGGGGAGCTGTTTTTT; CDR3: CASSPPGLRNTGELFF
D: TRBD1; V: TRBV27; size: few; J: TRBJ2-7; DNA: TGTGCCAGCAGTTCGCTCGTTACAGGGGGTATATGGGAGCAGTACTTC; CDR3: CASSSLVTGGIWEQYF
D: .; V: TRBV6-1; size: .; J: TRBJ2-7; DNA: TGTGCCAGCGGAGAGGGGGGGAACTCCTACGAGCAGTACTTC; CDR3: CASGEGGNSYEQYF
D: TRBD1; V: TRBV5-4; size: .; J: TRBJ2-3; DNA: TGTGCCAGCAGCGGGGACAGACGCACAGATACGCAGTATTTT; CDR3: CASSGDRRTDTQYF
D: .; V: TRBV2; size: .; J: TRBJ2-7; DNA: TGTGCCAGCAGTGAAGGACAGGTTTCCTACGAGCAGTACTTC; CDR3: CASSEGQVSYEQYF
D: .; V: TRBV5-4; size: few; J: TRBJ1-2; DNA: TGTGCCAGCAGCTTTGGGCCAGGCTTGCTAGCAGACTATGGCTACACCTTC; CDR3: CASSFGPGLLADYGYTF